A single sample is the source of the 24 T cell receptor beta chains below, sequenced in a study of T cell responses to AZD1222 COVID-19 vaccine. Some clones are missing from TCRdb's copy, which holds only in-frame ones; the method was immunoSEQ multiplex PCR. The table includes approximately 150,000 clones, 80% to 90% detected once. Sequences were derived from peripheral blood, sampled on day 0 of AZD1222 vaccination. The source is an adult in good health.

The CDR3, as DNA: TGTGCCAGCAGCCAATTCGTTTCGGTAGGCAATGAGCAGTTCTTC. Translating it yields CASSQFVSVGNEQFF. This chain connects TRBV7-3 to TRBJ2-1; D remains ambiguous. This CDR3 comprises 15 residues. Between the trimmed V and J ends, which lost 5 bases and 6 bases, there was a span of 17 bases. Germline CDR1 SGHTA, CDR2 FQGTGA. Using reference TRBV7-3 and TRBJ2-1 for the parts outside the CDR3, the full variable domain is GAGVSQTPSNKVTEKGKYVELRCDPISGHTALYWYRQSLGQGPEFLIYFQGTGAADDSGLPNDRFFAVRPEGSVSTLKIQRTERGDSAVYLCASSQFVSVGNEQFFGPGTRLTVL.

The table lists this clone with a few counts. The chain carries TRBV14 and TRBJ1-2; no clear D. The V and J ends lost 4 bases and 4 bases respectively, with 13 bases between them. CDR1 and CDR2 from the germline V gene are SGHDN and FVKESK. The CDR3 has 14 residues. The CDR3 DNA follows: TGTGCCAGCAGCCCCCTTCAGGAAATCTATGGCTACACCTTC. Amino acid sequence: CASSPLQEIYGYTF.

The chain carries TRBV19 and TRBJ2-7, with a tentative D call TRBD1 (7 bases). The ends were cut back, 3 bases at V and 1 base at J, with 13 bases in the middle. CDR1 is LNHDA and CDR2 is SQIVND in the germline V gene (reference sequence). The CDR3 has 15 amino acids. The CDR3 reads CASSMSAGQSYEQYF. CDR3 nucleotide sequence: TGTGCCAGTAGTATGTCGGCGGGACAGTCCTACGAGCAGTACTTC. The variable domain in full, with the rest retrieved from reference TRBV19 and TRBJ2-7, is DGGITQSPKYLFRKEGQNVTLSCEQNLNHDAMYWYRQDPGQGLRLIYYSQIVNDFQKGDIAEGYSVSREKKESFPLTVTSAQKNPTAFYLCASSMSAGQSYEQYFGPGTRLTVT.

The chain uses TRBV9 and TRBJ1-3, with 7 bases identical to TRBD1. CDR1 SGDLS and CDR2 YYNGEE come from the germline V gene. Trimming cost V 0 bases and J 3 bases; bases outside gene matches: 18. This CDR3 region has 20 residues. The CDR3 sequence: CASSVGDSASAYLFGNTIYF. The CDR3 DNA reads as TGTGCCAGCAGCGTAGGGGACAGCGCTTCTGCCTATCTCTTTGGAAACACCATATATTTT.

The chain uses TRBV18 and TRBJ1-2; weak D call: TRBD1 (5 bases). V lost 3 bases and J 8 bases, leaving 16 bases between the germline ends. The CDR3 runs 14 residues. Germline CDR1 KGHSH, CDR2 LQKENI. Here the CDR3 DNA reads TGTGCCAGCTCACCGGGACTTAGGGCGGGCGGCTACACCTTC. It yields the protein CASSPGLRAGGYTF.

V gene TRBV11-2 combines with J gene TRBJ1-5; D perhaps matches TRBD1 (5 bases). The CDR3 has 16 residues. V lost 4 bases, J lost 4 bases, and 17 bases lay in between. Germline lookup yields CDR1 SGHAT and CDR2 FQNNGV. The DNA for the CDR3 is TGTGCCAGCAGCTCACTGGGGGGGGGTAGAAATCAGCCCCAGCATTTT. It codes for CASSSLGGGRNQPQHF.

This clone was found once. The chain has TRBV27 and TRBJ1-2, with a weak D call TRBD1 (6 bases). CDR1 is MNHEY and CDR2 is SMNVEV in the germline V gene (reference sequence). V was clipped by 5 bases and J by 2 bases, with 12 bases between them. The CDR3 runs to 14 residues. CDR3 nucleotide sequence: TGTGCCAGCAGTCCAACCGGGGGCAACTATGGCTACACCTTC. Amino acids: CASSPTGGNYGYTF.

The chain joins TRBV19 to TRBJ2-1; 11 bases fit TRBD2. The CDR3 is 15 residues long. Germline V gene sequence: CDR1 LNHDA, CDR2 SQIVND (reference sequence). Unmatched junction bases numbered 7, after V lost 6 bases and J lost 6 bases. CDR3: CASRLLAGESNEQFF. CDR3 nucleotides: TGTGCCAGTAGGCTACTAGCGGGAGAGAGCAATGAGCAGTTCTTC.

The gene calls are TRBV6-6 and TRBJ2-4; 12 bases are a match to TRBD2. The V and J ends lost 10 bases and 2 bases, in that order; junction bases with no gene match: 6. The CDR3 extends over 15 amino acids. Germline V CDR1 and CDR2: MNHNY, SVGAGI (reference sequence). The CDR3 DNA sequence: TGTGCCACCAGACTAGCGGGAGTGTCCAAAAACATTCAGTACTTC. It specifies CATRLAGVSKNIQYF.

The V gene is TRBV2, the J gene TRBJ1-6, with D perhaps matching TRBD1 (5 bases). Germline V gene lookup returns CDR1 SNHLY and CDR2 FYNNEI. The V end lost 8 bases, the J end lost 10 bases, and 15 bases lay between the germline ends. The CDR3 consists of 13 residues. CDR3 DNA: TGTGCCAGCTCAGCGGGGGTTGGGTCACCCCTCCACTTT. It encodes CASSAGVGSPLHF.

V gene TRBV2 combines with J gene TRBJ2-1; TRBD2 agrees at 9 bases. Germline trimming cut 11 bases from V and 3 bases from J; bases unmatched to any gene: 8. There are 14 residues in the CDR3. CDR1 SNHLY and CDR2 FYNNEI come from the germline V gene. In nucleotides, the CDR3 is TGTGCCGGGCGAGCGGGGGGAGTCTACAATGAGCAGTTCTTC. This encodes CAGRAGGVYNEQFF.

This chain connects TRBV11-3 to TRBJ2-3, with 13 bases lining up with TRBD2. This CDR3 is 16 amino acids long. CDR1 and CDR2 from the germline V gene are SGHNT and YENEEA. Losses at the gene ends were 3 bases for V and 7 bases for J; bases not matched to a gene: 7. The CDR3 sequence is CASSFRTSGSVNTQYF. CDR3 in DNA: TGTGCCAGCAGCTTCAGGACTAGCGGGAGTGTCAATACGCAGTATTTT.

This chain joins TRBV15 and TRBJ1-4, with a weak D call TRBD1 (5 bases). Germline CDR1 and CDR2: LNHNV and YYDKDF (reference sequence). Deletions cut 1 base from V and 0 bases from J, with 9 bases between. The CDR3 has 16 amino acids. DNA for the CDR3: TGTGCCACCAGCAGAGCGAGGGGAGCAACTAATGAAAAACTGTTTTTT. Translating gives CATSRARGATNEKLFF.

V gene TRBV5-1 combines with J gene TRBJ2-3; 9 bases agree with TRBD1. V lost 4 bases, J lost 5 bases, and 8 bases stayed unmatched. In germline, CDR1 is SGHRS, CDR2 YFSETQ. The CDR3 has 15 residues. The CDR3 DNA sequence: TGCGCCAGCAGCCCCGGACAGGGGTTGGTAGATACGCAGTATTTT. It codes for CASSPGQGLVDTQYF. The variable domain in full, with the rest retrieved from reference TRBV5-1 and TRBJ2-3, is KAGVTQTPRYLIKTRGQQVTLSCSPISGHRSVSWYQQTPGQGLQFLFEYFSETQRNKGNFPGRFSGRQFSNSRSEMNVSTLELGDSALYLCASSPGQGLVDTQYFGPGTRLTVL.

For the CDR3, the DNA is TGTGCCAGCTCACTTTTAGCGGGAGTCGCCAATGAGCAGTTCTTC. This codes for CASSLLAGVANEQFF. The chain uses TRBV18 and TRBJ2-1, with 9 positions matching TRBD2. This CDR3 is 15 amino acids long. Germline V gives CDR1 KGHSH, CDR2 LQKENI. With 4 bases clipped from V and 6 bases from J, the junction kept 7 bases outside the gene matches.

This chain links TRBV7-8 with TRBJ2-1; D is unresolved. The germline gives CDR1 SGHVS, CDR2 FQNEAQ. Trimming shortened V by 5 bases and J by 8 bases, and 22 bases separated the two germline ends. This CDR3 is 16 amino acids long. CDR3 region: CASSRSRVAPRDEQFF. CDR3 sequence (DNA): TGTGCCAGCAGCCGCAGTAGAGTGGCCCCTAGGGATGAGCAGTTCTTC. The full variable domain, completed using reference TRBV7-8 and TRBJ2-1, is GAGVSQSPRYKVAKRGQDVALRCDPISGHVSLFWYQQALGQGPEFLTYFQNEAQLDKSGLPSDRFFAERPEGSVSTLKIQRTQQEDSAVYLCASSRSRVAPRDEQFFGPGTRLTVL.

V gene TRBV6-1 combines with J gene TRBJ1-2; 8 nucleotides match TRBD1. The CDR3 is 14 amino acids. Germline trimming cut 2 bases from V and 2 bases from J; bases unmatched to any gene: 1. Per germline, CDR1 MNHNS and CDR2 SASEGT. As DNA, the CDR3 is TGTGCCAGCAGTGAACGGGACAGGAACTATGGCTACACCTTC. Protein sequence: CASSERDRNYGYTF.

The chain recombines TRBV9 with TRBJ2-5; possibly TRBD1 or TRBD2 for D (5 bases each). This CDR3 comprises 14 residues. Trimming cost V 7 bases and J 3 bases, with 16 bases left between them. Germline values: CDR1 SGDLS, CDR2 YYNGEE. CDR3 nucleotides: TGTGCCAGCGGGGGTGCATGGGGAGAAGAGACCCAGTACTTC. Encoded protein: CASGGAWGEETQYF. The full variable domain, completed using reference TRBV9 and TRBJ2-5, is DSGVTQTPKHLITATGQRVTLRCSPRSGDLSVYWYQQSLDQGLQFLIQYYNGEERAKGNILERFSAQQFPDLHSELNLSSLELGDSALYFCASGGAWGEETQYFGPGTRLLVL.

This clone was counted a single time. V gene TRBV25-1 combines with J gene TRBJ2-7, with D unclear. CDR3 length equals 12 residues. CDR1 and CDR2 from the germline V gene are MGHDK and SYGVNS. The V and J ends lost 6 bases and 4 bases respectively, with 10 bases between them. Written as DNA, the CDR3 is TGTGCCAGCAGCGCTTCAGGATACGAGCAGTACTTC. Its translation: CASSASGYEQYF.

The rearrangement uses TRBV11-3 and TRBJ2-2; possibly TRBD2 for D (5 bases). V lost 5 bases and J lost 4, with 14 bases in between. The V gene's germline CDR1 is SGHNT and CDR2 YENEEA. This CDR3 comprises 15 residues. The CDR3 bases are TGTGCCAGCAGCCCCGCCCAGCGGAGCACCGGGGAGCTGTTTTTT. The encoded protein is CASSPAQRSTGELFF. The full variable domain, its missing parts supplied by reference TRBV11-3 and TRBJ2-2, is EAGVVQSPRYKIIEKKQPVAFWCNPISGHNTLYWYLQNLGQGPELLIRYENEEAVDDSQLPKDRFSAERLKGVDSTLKIQPAELGDSAVYLCASSPAQRSTGELFFGEGSRLTVL.

The chain couples TRBV3-1 (or the pseudogene TRBV3-2) to TRBJ1-2; 9 bases are shared with TRBD1. This CDR3 region has 13 residues. Trimming took 5 bases from V and 4 from J; bases not matched to a gene: 2. Germline-derived CDR1 and CDR2 are LGHDT and YNNKEL (reference sequence). The CDR3, as DNA: TGTGCCAGCAGCGACAGGGGGAGCTATGGCTACACCTTC. Encoded protein: CASSDRGSYGYTF.

This chain's CDR3 is CASSARGTGANVLTF. CDR3 in DNA: TGTGCCAGCAGCGCCAGGGGGACTGGGGCCAACGTCCTGACTTTC. This sequence joins TRBV6-5 and TRBJ2-6, with 7 positions matching TRBD1. CDR1 is MNHEY and CDR2 is SVGAGI in the germline V gene. Trimming cost V 6 bases and J 2 bases; bases outside gene matches: 4. CDR3 length: 15 residues.

The chain has TRBV27 and TRBJ2-1, with D tentatively TRBD1 (5 bases). The CDR3 length is 15 residues. Germline V gene sequence: CDR1 MNHEY, CDR2 SMNVEV (reference sequence). V lost 2 bases, J lost 2 bases, and 10 bases lay in between. The CDR3 sequence is CASSLGASAYNEQFF. The CDR3, as DNA: TGTGCCAGCAGTTTAGGGGCTTCCGCCTACAATGAGCAGTTCTTC.

The CDR3 nucleotides are TGTGCCAGCAGCTTACCCGATGGTGTCTCTGGAAACACCATATATTTT. As protein: CASSLPDGVSGNTIYF. The V gene is TRBV11-2, the J gene TRBJ1-3; no definite D call. Trimming took 2 bases from V and 0 from J, leaving 11 bases between them. Germline CDR1 is SGHAT and CDR2 is FQNNGV. The CDR3 length is 16 residues.